This T cell receptor (beta chain) was sequenced for a study of T-cell memory formation after mild COVID-19. About the study: In these data, TCR clusters were largely donor specific.

5'RACE with constant-segment primers yielded barcoded, UMI-tagged TCR alpha and TCR beta cDNA libraries. MiXCR was run by TCRdb on the 5' RACE reads, yielding one entry per CDR3 protein. The sample gives a few hundred thousand distinct CDR3 sequences, around 8% of which show up once; under 25% is in the top ten. This clonotype was counted only a few times. Its antigen is undetermined. General study points: CD8+ contracting clones occupied EMRA, while CD4+ ones occupied mainly CM and EM.

This CDR3 has 14 amino acids. Looked up from germline, CDR1 is SGHNT and CDR2 is YYREEE (reference sequence). With 4 bases removed from V and 5 bases from J, the gap between germline ends came to 13 bases. Material for sequencing was PBMCs or a T cell subset sorted from them (not recorded which). The origin of this receptor is a young man who had mild COVID-19 (a few samples of this study predate the infection). Cell type and time point are not known. V gene TRBV5-4 combines with J gene TRBJ2-1; D might be TRBD2 (6 bases). The CDR3 DNA reads TGTGCCAGCAGCCCCCGGTCGGGGGACAATGAGCAGTTCTTC. Translation: CASSPRSGDNEQFF.